One sample yielded the 25 T cell receptor beta chains listed below, sequenced in a study of cytomegalovirus exposure and HLA in healthy donors. The PCR made use of 60 Vbeta and 13 Jbeta primers. TCRdb's copy holds only in-frame clones and misses some; the assay was immunoSEQ multiplex PCR. The profile covers roughly 70,000 clones, with 70% to 80% appearing a single time and around 6% taken by the ten largest. The specimen sequenced was PBMCs. The origin of the receptors is a man aged 45-65 years in good health and CMV-seronegative.

In this sample, this clone turned up a few times. V and J are TRBV5-4 and TRBJ1-5; no clear D gene. Trimming stripped 0 bases from V and 8 bases from J, with 12 bases between. This CDR3 has 14 residues. CDR1 is SGHNT and CDR2 is YYREEE in the germline V gene (reference sequence). In DNA form, the CDR3 reads TGTGCCAGCAGCTTGGCTCCGGGTAAAAAGCCCCAGCATTTT. Translated, it gives CASSLAPGKKPQHF. Using reference TRBV5-4 and TRBJ1-5 for the parts outside the CDR3, the full variable domain is ETGVTQSPTHLIKTRGQQVTLRCSSQSGHNTVSWYQQALGQGPQFIFQYYREEENGRGNFPPRFSGLQFPNYSSELNVNALELDDSALYLCASSLAPGKKPQHFGDGTRLSIL.

The J gene is TRBJ2-3, the V gene TRBV5-1; D may be TRBD2 (6 bases). The CDR3 has 14 residues. Trimming removed 4 bases from V and 2 bases from J, with 11 bases in between. Germline CDR1 is SGHRS and CDR2 is YFSETQ. DNA for the CDR3: TGCGCCAGCAGCGGGCGCGGGGACACAGATACGCAGTATTTT. It codes for CASSGRGDTDTQYF.

This chain joins TRBV27 and TRBJ2-4, with D maybe TRBD2 (6 bases). Germline V gene lookup returns CDR1 MNHEY and CDR2 SMNVEV (reference sequence). The CDR3 is made up of 13 amino acids. Trimming took 6 bases from V and 3 from J, leaving 9 bases between them. The CDR3 here is CASSSGDKNIQYF. Here the CDR3 DNA reads TGTGCCAGCAGCTCGGGAGACAAAAACATTCAGTACTTC.

This chain joins TRBV2 and TRBJ1-3; D may be TRBD1 (5 bases). The CDR3 covers 15 residues. Per the germline V gene, CDR1 is SNHLY and CDR2 is FYNNEI. The V and J ends lost 1 base and 4 bases respectively, with 11 bases between them. The CDR3 DNA follows: TGTGCCAGCAGTGAAGGACAGTATCGGGGAAACACCATATATTTT. Its protein is CASSEGQYRGNTIYF. The full variable domain, completed using reference TRBV2 and TRBJ1-3, is EPEVTQTPSHQVTQMGQEVILRCVPISNHLYFYWYRQILGQKVEFLVSFYNNEISEKSEIFDDQFSVERPDGSNFTLKIRSTKLEDSAMYFCASSEGQYRGNTIYFGEGSWLTVV.

The genes are TRBV5-1 and TRBJ1-4; no reliable D call. This CDR3 has 15 amino acids. CDR1 and CDR2 from the germline V gene are SGHRS and YFSETQ. V lost 3 bases and J lost 1, with 10 bases in between. The CDR3 sequence is CASSSGKGTNEKLFF. CDR3 DNA sequence: TGCGCCAGCAGCTCCGGGAAGGGAACTAATGAAAAACTGTTTTTT.

The chain's CDR3 is CASRVRESPLHF. The CDR3 coding sequence is TGTGCCAGCAGGGTGCGGGAATCACCCCTCCACTTT. The chain recombines TRBV27 with TRBJ1-6, with D hard to call. The CDR3 spans 12 residues. Looked up from germline, CDR1 is MNHEY and CDR2 is SMNVEV (reference sequence). Deletions cut 6 bases from V and 10 bases from J, with 10 bases between.

The rearrangement uses TRBV15 and TRBJ2-2; no clear D gene. V lost 1 base to trimming and J lost 8 bases, with 14 bases between them. The CDR3 consists of 15 residues. CDR1 and CDR2 (germline): LNHNV, YYDKDF (reference sequence). The CDR3 loop reads CATSRGGFSRGELFF. The DNA of the CDR3 is TGTGCCACCAGCAGAGGCGGCTTCTCCCGAGGGGAGCTGTTTTTT.

This chain links TRBV14 with TRBJ2-6, with TRBD1 matching over 8 bases. Germline V gene lookup returns CDR1 SGHDN and CDR2 FVKESK. The CDR3 runs to 19 residues. V shed 5 bases, J shed 4 bases, and the junction held 16 bases outside the gene matches. This CDR3 reads CASSKLGAQGARGANVLTF. The CDR3 DNA sequence: TGTGCCAGCAGCAAACTAGGGGCTCAGGGGGCGAGAGGGGCCAACGTCCTGACTTTC.

The CDR3 region is CASSLGDRRTEAFF. CDR3 nucleotide sequence: TGTGCCAGCAGCTTGGGGGACAGGAGGACTGAAGCTTTCTTT. The rearrangement uses TRBV5-4 and TRBJ1-1, with 8 positions matching TRBD1. Germline assignment: CDR1 SGHNT and CDR2 YYREEE (reference sequence). The ends lost 0 bases at V and 5 bases at J; junction bases unmatched: 3. The CDR3 length is 14 residues.

The chain employs TRBV6-5 and TRBJ2-3, with unresolved D. V lost 8 bases and J lost 5, with 5 bases in between. The CDR3 is made up of 10 amino acids. Germline CDR1 is MNHEY and CDR2 is SVGAGI. As DNA, the CDR3 is TGTGCCAGCGGCCGAGATACGCAGTATTTT. It translates to CASGRDTQYF.

The chain uses TRBV5-5 and TRBJ2-3; 9 bases line up with TRBD1. CDR1 and CDR2 (germline): SGHKS, YYEKEE (reference sequence). Trimming at V came to 2 bases and at J to 5 bases, leaving 6 bases not matched to a gene. The CDR3 spans 15 residues. CDR3 sequence reads: CASSFRDRDQDTQYF. For the CDR3, the DNA is TGTGCCAGCAGCTTCAGGGACAGGGATCAAGATACGCAGTATTTT.

This chain uses TRBV18 with TRBJ1-1; maybe TRBD1 (5 bases). CDR3 length equals 16 residues. CDR1 KGHSH and CDR2 LQKENI come from the germline V gene. Between the trimmed V and J ends, which lost 6 bases and 4 bases, there was a span of 21 bases. CDR3 amino acids: CASSYTTGARGTEAFF. Here the CDR3 DNA reads TGTGCCAGCTCCTACACTACCGGGGCGCGGGGCACTGAAGCTTTCTTT.

The chain carries TRBV28 and TRBJ1-1, with a tentative D call TRBD1 (5 bases). Trimming removed 4 bases from V and 5 bases from J, with 14 bases in between. This CDR3 has 14 amino acids. CDR1 and CDR2 from the germline V gene are MDHEN and SYDVKM. As DNA, the CDR3 is TGTGCCAGCAGTTCCTCCAGGGCAGAGACTGAAGCTTTCTTT. It codes for CASSSSRAETEAFF.

This rearrangement joins TRBV5-4 to TRBJ1-6, with TRBD1 identical over 9 bases. Germline CDR1 SGHNT, CDR2 YYREEE (reference sequence). This CDR3 is 15 amino acids long. V shed 4 bases, J shed 3 bases, and the junction held 2 bases outside the gene matches. The CDR3 sequence is CASSMGQGYNSPLHF. In DNA, the CDR3 is TGTGCCAGCAGCATGGGACAGGGCTATAATTCACCCCTCCACTTT.

V usage is TRBV7-9 and J usage is TRBJ1-1; TRBD1 is a possible D gene (6 bases). The CDR3 consists of 15 residues. Germline V gene lookup returns CDR1 SEHNR and CDR2 FQNEAQ (reference sequence). V was pared by 1 base and J by 1 base, with 10 bases between. Here the CDR3 reads CASSLVGQPNTEAFF. In DNA, the CDR3 is TGTGCCAGCAGCTTAGTAGGACAGCCGAACACTGAAGCTTTCTTT.

This clone was found a few times. As DNA, the CDR3 is TGTGCCAGCAGATCCGGGACAGGGGGGGGTGGCTACACCTTC. This codes for CASRSGTGGGGYTF. The genes are TRBV28 and TRBJ1-2; 11 bases agree with TRBD1. Germline CDR1 is MDHEN and CDR2 is SYDVKM. Trimming at V came to 6 bases and at J to 7 bases, leaving 7 bases not matched to a gene. CDR3 length: 14 amino acids.

The gene calls are TRBV4-1 and TRBJ2-1; tentatively, D is TRBD1 (5 bases). The germline V gene encodes CDR1 MGHRA and CDR2 YSYEKL. Trimming shortened V by 0 bases and J by 0 bases, and 12 bases separated the two germline ends. The CDR3 covers 17 residues. This CDR3 reads CASSQDTGQRSYNEQFF. CDR3 bases: TGCGCCAGCAGCCAAGATACAGGCCAGCGCTCCTACAATGAGCAGTTCTTC.

In DNA, the CDR3 is TGTGCCAGCAGTTTAGGGGCTCGCGGCTACACCTTC. As protein: CASSLGARGYTF. V usage is TRBV28 and J usage is TRBJ1-2; D possibly corresponds to TRBD1 (5 bases). Trimming removed 2 bases from V and 8 bases from J, with 9 bases in between. Germline loops: CDR1 MDHEN, CDR2 SYDVKM. This CDR3 has 12 residues.

This rearrangement joins TRBV5-8 to TRBJ2-7; 10 nucleotides line up with TRBD1. After removal of 2 bases from V and 7 bases from J, the junction contained 12 bases not matched to a gene. CDR1 is SGHTS, CDR2 YDEGEE, per germline. The CDR3 sequence is 16 residues long. CDR3 protein: CASSLGTTGGAGEQYF. The CDR3 coding sequence is TGTGCCAGCAGCTTAGGGACGACAGGGGGCGCGGGGGAGCAGTACTTC.

The V gene is TRBV4-1, the J gene TRBJ1-4, with a weak D call TRBD1 (5 bases). The germline V gene has CDR1 MGHRA and CDR2 YSYEKL. V was shortened by 2 bases and J by 7 bases, with 14 bases between the two germline ends. This CDR3 has 15 residues. CDR3 coding DNA: TGCGCCAGCAGCCAATTCGCCGACAGTCGTGAAAAACTGTTTTTT. Amino acids: CASSQFADSREKLFF.

The chain is built from TRBV29-1 and TRBJ2-7; maybe TRBD1 (5 bases). The germline V and J ends were trimmed by 6 bases and 2 bases, with 11 bases remaining between them. The CDR3 runs 12 residues. The germline CDR1 and CDR2 sequences are SQVTM and ANQGSEA. DNA for the CDR3: TGCAGCGTAAGACAGAATCCCTACGAGCAGTACTTC. Translated: CSVRQNPYEQYF.

The chain is built from TRBV10-2 and TRBJ2-7; a weak D match, TRBD2 (7 bases). Trimming took off 8 bases at V and 4 bases at J, with 24 bases between the two ends. The CDR3 loop spans 16 amino acids. Germline V CDR1 and CDR2: WSHSY, SAAADI. CDR3 amino acids: CASGEGTSAFFYEQYF. For the CDR3, the DNA is TGCGCCAGCGGGGAGGGGACAAGCGCGTTTTTTTACGAGCAGTACTTC.

The chain combines TRBV19 with TRBJ2-7; no reliable D call. Germline values: CDR1 LNHDA, CDR2 SQIVND (reference sequence). The CDR3 is 13 amino acids. V lost 3 bases, J lost 1 base, and 7 bases lay in between. The CDR3 sequence is CASSITGSYEQYF. The CDR3 DNA reads TGTGCCAGTAGTATCACGGGTTCCTACGAGCAGTACTTC.

V and J are TRBV30 and TRBJ2-4; a weak D match, TRBD2 (5 bases). Germline V gene sequence: CDR1 GTSNPN, CDR2 SVGIG (reference sequence). The CDR3 has 16 residues. Trimming pared 5 bases from V and 0 bases from J, leaving 17 bases between. The chain's CDR3 is CAWQRWDKLAKNIQYF. DNA of the CDR3: TGTGCCTGGCAGCGGTGGGATAAACTAGCCAAAAACATTCAGTACTTC.

The chain combines TRBV29-1 with TRBJ1-2, with 10 bases matching TRBD1. Germline-derived CDR1 and CDR2 are SQVTM and ANQGSEA. V gave up 3 bases and J gave up 8 bases; unmatched junction bases: 12. The CDR3 totals 15 residues. The CDR3 coding sequence is TGCAGCGTTGACGCGGACAGGGGGATGTCCAGGGGCTACACCTTC. Protein sequence: CSVDADRGMSRGYTF.